This TCR beta chain was observed in a study of blood T cells in healthy people across ages. This clonotype has more than one count but fewer than ten. Antigen specificity is unknown. The V gene's germline CDR1 is DFQATT and CDR2 SNEGSKA (reference sequence). V was clipped by 5 bases and J by 0 bases, with 10 bases between them. The CDR3 extends over 13 amino acids. Regarding the study as a whole: Leaving the PBMCs unsorted stopped any conclusive comparison of naive versus antigen-experienced cells. Per-million-T-cell TCR beta diversity fell roughly linearly with age.

Primers used in a second PCR of roughly 6 to 11 cycles were a sample-barcoded 5' primer and a J-beta primer mix. TCRdb recomputed calls from the 5' RACE reads with MiXCR, one row per CDR3 protein. The sample records 650,000 to 1,000,000 distinct CDR3 sequences, roughly 34% being singletons. The sequencing input was blood. V and J are TRBV20-1 and TRBJ2-5; no firm D call. This clonotype was sampled from a young man in good health. Written as DNA, the CDR3 is TGCAGTGCTCACGCCCCGGACCAAGAGACCCAGTACTTC. It yields the protein CSAHAPDQETQYF.